This entry concerns a single TCR beta chain. Its cognate antigen is unknown. MiXCR, run by TCRdb on the 5' RACE reads, gives a single entry per CDR3 protein. The table lists around 86,000 distinct CDR3 sequences, about 15% of them singletons, with about 0.58% in the top ten. The CDR3 has 15 amino acids. V shed 7 bases and J shed 2 bases, with 16 bases lying between them. CDR1 and CDR2 (germline): SGHRS, YFSETQ. This sample is part of a study of early T cells in non-severe SARS-CoV-2 infection. Findings and caveats of the study: There was a bias toward anti-spike CD8 responses in VDJdb matching, which missed private and CD4 specificities.

The sequenced sample was whole blood. This receptor was identified in an adult who was a healthcare worker with PCR-confirmed SARS-CoV-2 infection or an uninfected control (not recorded which). The V gene is TRBV5-1, the J gene TRBJ1-3; maybe TRBD1 (6 bases). This CDR3 is CASSPRGTPGNTIYF. The CDR3 DNA sequence: TGCGCCAGCTCTCCCCGGGGGACACCTGGAAACACCATATATTTT.